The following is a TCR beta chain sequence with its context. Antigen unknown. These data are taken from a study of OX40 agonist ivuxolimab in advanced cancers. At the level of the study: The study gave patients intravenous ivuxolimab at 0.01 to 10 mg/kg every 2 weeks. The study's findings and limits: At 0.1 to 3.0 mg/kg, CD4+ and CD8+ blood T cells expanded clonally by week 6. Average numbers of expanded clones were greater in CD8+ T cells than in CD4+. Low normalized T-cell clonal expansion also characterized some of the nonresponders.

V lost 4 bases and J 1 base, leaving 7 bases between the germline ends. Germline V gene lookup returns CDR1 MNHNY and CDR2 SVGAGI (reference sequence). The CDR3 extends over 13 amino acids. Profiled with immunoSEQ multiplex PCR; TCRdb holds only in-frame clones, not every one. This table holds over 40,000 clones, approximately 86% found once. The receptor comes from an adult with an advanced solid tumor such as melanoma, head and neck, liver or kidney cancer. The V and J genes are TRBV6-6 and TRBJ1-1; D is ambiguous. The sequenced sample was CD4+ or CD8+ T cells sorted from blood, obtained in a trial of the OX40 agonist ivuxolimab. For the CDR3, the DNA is TGTGCCAGCAGTTCCGACACGAACACTGAAGCTTTCTTT. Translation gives CASSSDTNTEAFF.